The 13 T cell receptor beta chains listed next were all sequenced from one sample in a study of T cell repertoires in cytomegalovirus infection. In TCRdb, the reads were re-called with MiXCR into one record per CDR3 protein. The sample lists 200,000 or so distinct CDR3 sequences, 25% to 30% occurring once. Sequenced material: PBMCs. Receptor source: a human donor in good health (CMV status not recorded). Some clones in this sample may be carry-over from other donors' samples.

Concerning this clonotype itself: A much larger clone lies one base from this, so it may be a read error. This chain connects TRBV2 to TRBJ1-5; 8 bases agree with TRBD1. The J call could be wrong; TRBJ2-3 is a better fit for the DNA end. In germline, CDR1 is SNHLY, CDR2 FYNNEI. The CDR3 contains 15 residues. The CDR3 DNA reads TGTGCCAGCACCCCGGACAGGGTAGGCAATCAGCCCCAGTATTTT. Amino acid sequence: CASTPDRVGNQPQYF.

The chain couples TRBV11-2 to TRBJ2-7, with D hard to call. The CDR3 sequence is 15 residues long. CDR1 is SGHAT, CDR2 FQNNGV, per germline. V gave up 2 bases and J gave up 1 base, with 12 bases separating them. In DNA, the CDR3 is TGTGCCAGCAGCTTACCGCAGGCGCTTTCCTACGAGCAGTACTTC. Translating it yields CASSLPQALSYEQYF.

On this clonotype: Its ends do not fully match the called genes, so a read error is possible. This chain uses TRBV20-1 with TRBJ1-1, with 8 bases that match TRBD1. Per germline, CDR1 DFQATT and CDR2 SNEGSKA (reference sequence). The CDR3 length is 14 residues. The chain's CDR3 is CSAGTGGALTVAFF. The CDR3 DNA reads TGCAGTGCCGGGACAGGAGGGGCACTCACTGTAGCTTTCTTT.

The chain links TRBV7-2 to TRBJ2-7; TRBD2 aligns across 7 bases. The CDR3 is 14 amino acids. Germline CDR1 and CDR2: SGHTA and FQGNSA. V shed 4 bases and J 8 bases; nucleotides not matched to a gene: 11. CDR3 protein: CASSSLIGGGQQYF. CDR3 nucleotides: TGTGCCAGCAGCTCCCTCATCGGGGGAGGGCAGCAGTACTTC.

V is TRBV2 and J is TRBJ1-1, with D uncertain. Trimming removed 1 base from V and 4 bases from J, with 7 bases in between. The CDR3 is 13 amino acids. CDR1 is SNHLY, CDR2 FYNNEI, per germline. DNA for the CDR3: TGTGCCAGCAGTGAAGTAATGCCCACTGAAGCTTTCTTT. This translates into CASSEVMPTEAFF.

In this sample, this clonotype turned up a few times. The gene calls are TRBV7-2 and TRBJ1-6; D is ambiguous. Germline lookup yields CDR1 SGHTA and CDR2 FQGNSA. The CDR3 has 15 residues. V was cut by 2 bases and J by 7 bases, with 12 bases left in between. Here the CDR3 reads CASSLMASNNSPLHF. The CDR3 nucleotides read TGTGCCAGCAGCTTAATGGCGTCAAACAATTCACCCCTCCACTTT.

This clonotype has ten or more counts. The rearrangement uses TRBV7-8 and TRBJ1-4; 8 positions agree with TRBD1. Germline V gene lookup returns CDR1 SGHVS and CDR2 FQNEAQ. The V gene end was trimmed by 5 bases and the J gene end by 8 bases; junction bases not matched to a gene: 7. The CDR3 runs to 14 residues. The CDR3 loop reads CASSHDRGNEKLFF. Written as DNA, the CDR3 is TGTGCCAGCAGCCATGACAGGGGAAACGAAAAACTGTTTTTT.

This clonotype was counted only a few times. The chain joins TRBV4-1 to TRBJ1-4, with D perhaps TRBD1 (6 bases). The germline V gene encodes CDR1 MGHRA and CDR2 YSYEKL. With 4 bases removed from V and 5 bases from J, the gap between germline ends came to 14 bases. The CDR3 runs 15 residues. The DNA for the CDR3 is TGCGCCAGCAGCCTCCAGGGGCACCCCAATGAAAAACTGTTTTTT. This encodes CASSLQGHPNEKLFF.

The V gene is TRBV2, the J gene TRBJ2-5; D is perhaps TRBD1 (6 bases). This CDR3 is built from 15 residues. V was shortened by 5 bases and J by 0 bases, with 13 bases between the two germline ends. Germline CDR1 SNHLY, CDR2 FYNNEI. The CDR3: CASSSTGQYQETQYF. CDR3 DNA sequence: TGTGCCAGCAGTTCTACCGGACAGTACCAAGAGACCCAGTACTTC.

At least ten counts were recorded for this clonotype. This chain uses TRBV7-8 with TRBJ1-1; 7 bases map to TRBD1. CDR3 length: 15 residues. V shed 5 bases, J shed 0 bases, and the junction held 6 bases outside the gene matches. The germline V gene has CDR1 SGHVS and CDR2 FQNEAQ. The CDR3 DNA sequence: TGTGCCAGCAGCCCTCAGACAGGGTTGAACACTGAAGCTTTCTTT. As protein: CASSPQTGLNTEAFF.

This clonotype was counted a few times. The gene calls are TRBV6-5 and TRBJ2-7; 9 nucleotides agree with TRBD1. With 5 bases clipped from V and 3 bases from J, the junction kept 11 bases outside the gene matches. The CDR3 covers 16 residues. Germline V gives CDR1 MNHEY, CDR2 SVGAGI. The CDR3 nucleotides are TGTGCCAGCAGTCTCGGACAGGGGAGAGGGTTCTACGAGCAGTACTTC. Encoded protein: CASSLGQGRGFYEQYF.

V is TRBV6-5 and J is TRBJ1-5; D is undetermined. This CDR3 is built from 15 residues. Per the germline V gene, CDR1 is MNHEY and CDR2 is SVGAGI. The V end lost 2 bases, the J end lost 2 bases, and 10 bases lay between the germline ends. CDR3 coding DNA: TGTGCCAGCAGTTACGATCCGTCGGGCAATCAGCCCCAGCATTTT. Amino acids: CASSYDPSGNQPQHF.

This clonotype was seen just once. The chain has TRBV5-1 and TRBJ1-6; D perhaps matches TRBD1 (6 bases). The V gene lost 0 bases and the J gene lost 7 bases, with 11 bases spanning the gap. Germline CDR1 and CDR2: SGHRS and YFSETQ. CDR3 length: 15 residues. The CDR3 loop reads CASSLVQGNNSPLHF. The DNA for the CDR3 is TGCGCCAGCAGCTTGGTACAGGGTAACAATTCACCCCTCCACTTT.